This TCR beta chain was profiled in a study of blood T cell repertoires in COVID-19. Across the whole study: Some COVID-19 samples were acute and others convalescent; all came from the United States, Italy and Spain. PBMCs, B-cell-depleted T cells, or T cells were the source of the cDNA or gDNA that made up the material.

The germline V gene encodes CDR1 ENHRY and CDR2 SYGVKD. The CDR3 totals 13 residues. Trimming took 10 bases from V and 2 from J, leaving 14 bases between them. The method was immunoSEQ multiplex PCR; TCRdb's version includes in-frame clones alone and lacks a portion of them. Of nearly 90,000 clones in the sample, 72% were seen once. This sequence was found in a woman of 80 years or more with acute or convalescent COVID-19. Sample: peripheral blood. The chain couples TRBV10-3 to TRBJ1-2, with unresolved D. Here the CDR3 DNA reads TGTGCCACCGGCGAGGGCACAAACTATGGCTACACCTTC. It yields the protein CATGEGTNYGYTF.